This TCR beta chain was observed in a study of read filtering for tumor transcriptome and immune sequencing. Overall study context: Mean patient age was approximately 66 years, range about 47 to 90; 17 male, around 14 female. After DNase treatment, RNA was made into whole-transcriptome libraries. RNA-seq yielded only roughly 75 to 1,300 TCR reads, IR-seq about 4 to 10.27 million. Revised staging placed fewer than ten patients in R-ISS I, approximately 16 in II, more than five in III.

The length of the CDR3 is 12 residues. Germline values: CDR1 KGHDR, CDR2 SFDVKD. This library used approximately 0.4 ug RNA and molecular barcoded adaptors spanning alpha/delta and beta/gamma chains. Each CDR3 protein gets one entry after TCRdb re-called the reads with MiXCR. This sample has over 45,000 distinct CDR3 sequences, with 20% to 25% found just once. With respect to this clonotype: The junction and the germline gene differ at one end; a read error may be behind it.

The sequenced sample was a population of CD138-negative cells sorted from bone marrow. The sequence was obtained from a donor aged 40 or older with multiple myeloma. The chain carries TRBV24-1 and TRBJ1-1, with D possibly TRBD1 on 5 matching bases. The CDR3 sequence is CAAATPGTGAFF. The CDR3 nucleotides are TGTGCCGCCGCTACCCCGGGGACTGGAGCTTTCTTT.